The sequence of this T cell receptor (beta chain) was determined in a study of blood T cell repertoires in COVID-19. About the study: Samples of COVID-19 (acute and convalescent) were obtained from the United States, Italy and Spain. Nucleic acid was either cDNA or gDNA, and it came from T cells, B-cell-depleted T cells, or PBMCs.

Authors' methods: It was from reference gene primer amplification that nucleated cell counts were estimated. Some clones are missing from TCRdb's copy, which holds only in-frame ones; the method was immunoSEQ multiplex PCR. For V, J and clone size, that table is used; D and trimming come from the DNA. Among more than 95,000 clones listed, approximately 80% were seen once. The V end was cut by 0 bases, the J end by 2 bases, with 15 bases between. Germline values: CDR1 SGHKS, CDR2 YYEKEE (reference sequence). CDR3 length equals 18 residues. The gene calls are TRBV5-5 and TRBJ2-6, with D possibly matching TRBD1 (7 bases). The material sequenced was peripheral blood. This clonotype was obtained from a woman older than 75 with active or convalescent COVID-19. The CDR3 loop is CASSLDTGDRAGANVLTF. In DNA, the CDR3 is TGTGCCAGCAGCTTGGATACGGGAGACAGGGCTGGGGCCAACGTCCTGACTTTC.